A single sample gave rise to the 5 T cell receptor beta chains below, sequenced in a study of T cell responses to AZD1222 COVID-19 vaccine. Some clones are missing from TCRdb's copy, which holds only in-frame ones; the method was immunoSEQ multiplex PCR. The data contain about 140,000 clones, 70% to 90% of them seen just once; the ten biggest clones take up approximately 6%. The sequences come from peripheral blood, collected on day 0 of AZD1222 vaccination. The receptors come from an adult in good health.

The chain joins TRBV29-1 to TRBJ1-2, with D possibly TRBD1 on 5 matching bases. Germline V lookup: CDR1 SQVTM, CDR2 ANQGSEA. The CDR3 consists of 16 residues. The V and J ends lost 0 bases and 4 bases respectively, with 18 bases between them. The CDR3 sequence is CSVEDRGRALLYGYTF. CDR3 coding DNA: TGCAGCGTTGAAGATCGGGGCCGAGCTCTTCTCTATGGCTACACCTTC.

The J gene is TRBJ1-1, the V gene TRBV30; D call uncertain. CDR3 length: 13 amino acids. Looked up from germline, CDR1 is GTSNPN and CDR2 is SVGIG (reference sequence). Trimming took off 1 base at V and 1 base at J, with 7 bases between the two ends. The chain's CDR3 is CAWSAVRNTEAFF. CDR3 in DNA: TGTGCCTGGAGTGCTGTCCGGAACACTGAAGCTTTCTTT.

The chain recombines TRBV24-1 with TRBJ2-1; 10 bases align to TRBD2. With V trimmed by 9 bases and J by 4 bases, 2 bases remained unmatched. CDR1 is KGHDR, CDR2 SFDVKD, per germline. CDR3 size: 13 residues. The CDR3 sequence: CATQRGGYNEQFF. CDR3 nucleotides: TGTGCCACCCAGCGGGGGGGTTACAATGAGCAGTTCTTC.

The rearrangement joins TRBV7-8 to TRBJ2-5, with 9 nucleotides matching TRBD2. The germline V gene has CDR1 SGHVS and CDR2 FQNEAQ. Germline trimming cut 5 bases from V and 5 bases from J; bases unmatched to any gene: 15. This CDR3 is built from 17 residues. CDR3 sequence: CASSLISGSAGGETQYF. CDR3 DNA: TGTGCCAGCAGCCTGATTAGCGGGAGCGCCGGTGGGGAGACCCAGTACTTC.

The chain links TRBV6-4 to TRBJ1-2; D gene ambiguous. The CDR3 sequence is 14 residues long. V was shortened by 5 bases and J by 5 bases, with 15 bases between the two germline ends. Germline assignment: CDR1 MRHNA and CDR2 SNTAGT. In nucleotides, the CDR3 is TGTGCCAGCAGTCCCGGGGATGTGGGGTATGGCTACACCTTC. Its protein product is CASSPGDVGYGYTF.